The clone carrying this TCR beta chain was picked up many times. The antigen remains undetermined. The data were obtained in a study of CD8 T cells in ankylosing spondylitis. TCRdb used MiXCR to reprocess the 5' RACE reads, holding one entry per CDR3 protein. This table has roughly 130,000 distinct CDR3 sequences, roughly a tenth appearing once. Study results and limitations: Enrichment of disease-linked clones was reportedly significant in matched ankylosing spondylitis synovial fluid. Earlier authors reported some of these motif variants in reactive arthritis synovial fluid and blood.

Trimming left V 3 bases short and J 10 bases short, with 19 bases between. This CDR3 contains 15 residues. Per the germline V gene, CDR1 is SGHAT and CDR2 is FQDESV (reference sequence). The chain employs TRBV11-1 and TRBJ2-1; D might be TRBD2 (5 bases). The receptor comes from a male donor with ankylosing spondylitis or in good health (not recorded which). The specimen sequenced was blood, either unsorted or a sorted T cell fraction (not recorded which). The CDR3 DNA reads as TGTGCCAGCAGCTTCCAGTCGGGGTCAGGCGGGGAGCAGTTCTTC. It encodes CASSFQSGSGGEQFF.